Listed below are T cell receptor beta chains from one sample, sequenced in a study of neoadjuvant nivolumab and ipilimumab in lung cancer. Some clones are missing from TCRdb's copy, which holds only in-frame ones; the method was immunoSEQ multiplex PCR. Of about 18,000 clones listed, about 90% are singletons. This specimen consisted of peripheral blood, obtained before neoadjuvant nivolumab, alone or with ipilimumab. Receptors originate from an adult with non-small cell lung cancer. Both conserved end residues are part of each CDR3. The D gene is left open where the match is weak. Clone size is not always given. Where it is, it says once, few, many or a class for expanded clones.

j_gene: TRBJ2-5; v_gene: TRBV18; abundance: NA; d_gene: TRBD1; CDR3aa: CASSPLTGEETQYF; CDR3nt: TGTGCCAGCTCACCGTTGACAGGGGAAGAGACCCAGTACTTC
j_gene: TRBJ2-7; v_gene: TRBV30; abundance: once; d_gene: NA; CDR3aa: CAWSGLAFNYEQYF; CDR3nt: TGTGCCTGGAGTGGGTTAGCGTTTAACTACGAGCAGTACTTC
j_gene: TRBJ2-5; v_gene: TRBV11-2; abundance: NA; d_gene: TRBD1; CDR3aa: CASSLGVGTGDETQYF; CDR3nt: TGTGCCAGCAGCTTAGGCGTTGGGACAGGGGATGAGACCCAGTACTTC
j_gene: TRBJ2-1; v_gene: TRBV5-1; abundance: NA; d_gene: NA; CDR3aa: CASSPTGWPSSYNEQFF; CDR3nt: TGCGCCAGCAGCCCCACGGGATGGCCGAGCTCCTACAATGAGCAGTTCTTC
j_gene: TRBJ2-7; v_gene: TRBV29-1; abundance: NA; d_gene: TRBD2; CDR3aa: CSVWAGVARSEQYF; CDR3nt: TGCAGCGTTTGGGCGGGAGTGGCCCGAAGCGAGCAGTACTTC
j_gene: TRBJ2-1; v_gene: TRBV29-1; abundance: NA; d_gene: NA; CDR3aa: CSVLRSGNEQFF; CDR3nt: TGCAGCGTATTGAGGTCGGGGAATGAGCAGTTCTTC
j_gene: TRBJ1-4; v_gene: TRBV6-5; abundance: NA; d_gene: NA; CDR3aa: CASSLDGTSEKLFF; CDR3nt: TGTGCCAGCAGTCTCGACGGAACTAGTGAAAAACTGTTTTTT
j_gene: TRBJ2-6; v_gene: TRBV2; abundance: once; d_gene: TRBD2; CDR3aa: CASSGTSLSGANVLTF; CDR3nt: TGTGCCAGCAGTGGGACTAGCCTCTCTGGGGCCAACGTCCTGACTTTC
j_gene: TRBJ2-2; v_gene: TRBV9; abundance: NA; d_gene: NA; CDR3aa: CASSVEAGYTGELFF; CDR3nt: TGTGCCAGCAGCGTAGAGGCAGGTTACACCGGGGAGCTGTTTTTT
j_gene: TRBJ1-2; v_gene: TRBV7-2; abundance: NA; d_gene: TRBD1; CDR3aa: CASSPHTGGGIYGYTF; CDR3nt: TGTGCCAGCAGCCCCCATACAGGGGGCGGCATCTATGGCTACACCTTC
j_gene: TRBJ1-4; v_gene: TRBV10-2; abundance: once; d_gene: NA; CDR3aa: CASSEDLPNEKLFF; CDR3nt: TGCGCCAGCAGTGAGGACTTACCCAATGAAAAACTGTTTTTT
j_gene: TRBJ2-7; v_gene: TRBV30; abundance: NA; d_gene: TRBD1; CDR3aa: CAWNTGGFYEQYF; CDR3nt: TGTGCCTGGAACACAGGGGGCTTCTACGAGCAGTACTTC
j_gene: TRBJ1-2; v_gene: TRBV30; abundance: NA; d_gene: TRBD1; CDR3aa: CAWNRGGKYGYTF; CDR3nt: TGTGCCTGGAATCGAGGGGGCAAGTATGGCTACACCTTC
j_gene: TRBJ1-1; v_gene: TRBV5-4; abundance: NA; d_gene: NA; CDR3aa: CASSRGGVSTEAFF; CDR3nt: TGTGCCAGCAGCAGGGGGGGCGTGAGCACTGAAGCTTTCTTT
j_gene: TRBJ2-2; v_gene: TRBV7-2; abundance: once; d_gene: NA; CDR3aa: CASSRDGLNTGELFF; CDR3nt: TGTGCCAGCAGCCGGGACGGATTGAACACCGGGGAGCTGTTTTTT
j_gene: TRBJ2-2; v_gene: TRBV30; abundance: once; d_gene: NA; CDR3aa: CAWRGSWTGELFF; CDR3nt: TGTGCCTGGAGAGGTAGTTGGACCGGGGAGCTGTTTTTT